These 10 T cell receptor beta chains came from one sample sequenced in a study of PD-1 blockade in mismatch repair-deficient tumors (TCRdb year 2017). The protocol used for the library was the immunoSEQ multiplex PCR assay. As stored in TCRdb, this immuneACCESS dataset retains in-frame rearrangements with V and J assigned. A fraction of the clones does not appear; measured against another copy, unresolved V genes explain less than half of the discrepancy, and the remainder lacks a known reason. For this sample the table gives about 14,000 clones, of which 85% to 90% were detected only once. The leading ten clones occupy under 6% of the sample. The sample's time point label, in plain terms: roughly ten-day in vitro stimulation with candidate neoantigen peptide 6. These TCRs are of unknown antigen specificity. This material consisted of cells cultured in vitro, taken from a patient treated with pembrolizumab. The origin of the receptors is an adult with mismatch repair-deficient cancer.

This chain uses TRBV28 with TRBJ2-3; D gene ambiguous. The length of the CDR3 is 13 residues. V shed 4 bases and J shed 2 bases, with 7 bases lying between them. Germline V lookup: CDR1 MDHEN, CDR2 SYDVKM. This CDR3 is CASSSSHTDTQYF. The CDR3 DNA follows: TGTGCCAGCAGTTCCTCCCACACAGATACGCAGTATTTT.

The chain combines TRBV28 with TRBJ2-7; D unresolved. Germline-derived CDR1 and CDR2 are MDHEN and SYDVKM. The CDR3 runs 13 residues. Trimming left V 1 base short and J 7 bases short, with 11 bases between. The CDR3 nucleotides are TGTGCCAGCAGTTTATCAGGAGTGTGGGAGCAGTACTTC. Protein sequence: CASSLSGVWEQYF.

J is TRBJ2-2 and V is TRBV14, with 9 bases that match TRBD1. In germline, CDR1 is SGHDN, CDR2 FVKESK. J lost 6 bases, V lost 3 bases, and 14 bases had no gene match. The CDR3 runs to 18 residues. This chain's CDR3 is CASSQVQGANLASGELFF. The DNA of the CDR3 is TGTGCCAGCAGCCAGGTACAGGGGGCGAATCTAGCGTCCGGGGAGCTGTTTTTT.

This chain connects TRBV9 to TRBJ1-1; 8 bases are shared with TRBD1. Germline values: CDR1 SGDLS, CDR2 YYNGEE. This CDR3 has 13 residues. The V segment lost 3 bases and the J segment 7 bases; nucleotides outside the gene matches: 5. CDR3 sequence: CASSAGQGIEAFF. The CDR3 region has the DNA TGTGCCAGCAGCGCCGGACAGGGTATTGAAGCTTTCTTT.

The chain has TRBV6-1 and TRBJ2-2; D uncertain. CDR3 length equals 16 residues. Trimming removed 3 bases at V and 0 bases at J, with 11 bases between. Germline CDR1 MNHNS, CDR2 SASEGT. The CDR3 DNA follows: TGTGCCAGCAGTGATAGGCTGTACGCGAACACCGGGGAGCTGTTTTTT. Translation: CASSDRLYANTGELFF.

The gene calls are TRBV19 and TRBJ2-2; the D gene is possibly TRBD1 (6 bases). The germline V and J ends were trimmed by 4 bases and 6 bases, with 12 bases remaining between them. The CDR3 covers 14 residues. Germline V gene data show CDR1 as LNHDA and CDR2 as SQIVND (reference sequence). This CDR3 is CASSSTGLAGELFF. The CDR3 nucleotides are TGTGCCAGTAGTAGTACAGGGTTGGCCGGGGAGCTGTTTTTT.

The V gene is TRBV6-5, the J gene TRBJ1-1, with 8 positions matching TRBD1. V trimming: 4 bases; J trimming: 5 bases; junction bases outside the gene matches: 12. This CDR3 has 16 residues. The germline V gene encodes CDR1 MNHEY and CDR2 SVGAGI. Here the CDR3 reads CASSLEPLTGGTEAFF. The CDR3 coding sequence is TGTGCCAGCAGTTTAGAACCCCTTACAGGGGGTACTGAAGCTTTCTTT.

The rearrangement uses TRBV10-2 and TRBJ2-1; 8 bases line up with TRBD1. V lost 8 bases to trimming and J lost 1 base; unmatched junction nucleotides: 4. Germline lookup yields CDR1 WSHSY and CDR2 SAAADI. The CDR3 is 14 residues long. The CDR3 loop reads CASEQGASYNEQFF. The CDR3 DNA reads as TGCGCCAGCGAGCAGGGGGCTTCCTACAATGAGCAGTTCTTC.

The chain carries TRBV30 and TRBJ1-3; TRBD1 is a possible D gene (6 bases). The germline V gene has CDR1 GTSNPN and CDR2 SVGIG (reference sequence). Trimming took off 8 bases at V and 0 bases at J, with 14 bases between the two ends. The CDR3 is made up of 14 amino acids. For the CDR3, the DNA is TGTGCCCAGGGGACTCTCTTCTCTGGAAACACCATATATTTT. This codes for CAQGTLFSGNTIYF.

The chain is built from TRBV6-1 and TRBJ2-1; TRBD2 matches 14 bases. Germline V gene sequence: CDR1 MNHNS, CDR2 SASEGT. CDR3 length: 15 amino acids. The ends lost 4 bases at V and 7 bases at J; junction bases unmatched: 3. The CDR3 region is CASSVGTSGSNEQFF. The CDR3 bases are TGTGCCAGCAGTGTCGGGACTAGCGGGAGTAATGAGCAGTTCTTC.